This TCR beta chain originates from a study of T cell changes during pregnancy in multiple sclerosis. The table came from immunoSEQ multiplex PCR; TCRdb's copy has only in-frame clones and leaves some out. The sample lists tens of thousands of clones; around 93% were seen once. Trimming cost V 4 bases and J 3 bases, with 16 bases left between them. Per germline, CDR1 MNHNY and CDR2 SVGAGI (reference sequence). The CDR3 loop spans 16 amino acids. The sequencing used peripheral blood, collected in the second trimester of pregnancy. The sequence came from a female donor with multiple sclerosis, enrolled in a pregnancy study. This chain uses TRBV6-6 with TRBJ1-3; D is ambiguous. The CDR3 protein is CASSLNIGLGGNTIYF. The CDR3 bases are TGTGCCAGCAGTTTAAACATCGGCCTAGGTGGAAACACCATATATTTT.